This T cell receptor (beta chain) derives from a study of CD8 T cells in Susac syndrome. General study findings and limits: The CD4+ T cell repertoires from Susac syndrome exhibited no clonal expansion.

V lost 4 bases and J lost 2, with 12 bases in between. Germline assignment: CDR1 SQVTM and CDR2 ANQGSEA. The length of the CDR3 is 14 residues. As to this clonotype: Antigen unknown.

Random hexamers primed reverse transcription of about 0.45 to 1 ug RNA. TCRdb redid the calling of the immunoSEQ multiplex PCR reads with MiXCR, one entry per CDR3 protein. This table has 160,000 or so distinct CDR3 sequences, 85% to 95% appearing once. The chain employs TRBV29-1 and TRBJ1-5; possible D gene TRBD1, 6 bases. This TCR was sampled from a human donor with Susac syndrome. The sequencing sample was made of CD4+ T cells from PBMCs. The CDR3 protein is CSVGTAGRNQPQHF. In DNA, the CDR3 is TGCAGCGTTGGGACAGCAGGACGCAATCAGCCCCAGCATTTT.